The 19 T cell receptor beta chains given below trace back to one sample, sequenced in a study of breast tumors, draining lymph nodes, adjacent tissues. One entry per CDR3 protein results from TCRdb running MiXCR on the multiplex PCR reads. Seen here are over 200,000 distinct CDR3 sequences, less than 45% observed once, and the top ten hold approximately 3.6%. Axillary draining lymph nodes of breast cancer patients supplied the node samples. The sequenced sample was axillary lymph node tissue. Every receptor here comes from a female donor with breast cancer. Some clones in this sample may be carry-over from other donors' samples.

The V call is TRBV5-4, the J call TRBJ1-2, with a possible D match to TRBD1 (6 bases). V shed 4 bases and J shed 0 bases, with 13 bases lying between them. The CDR3 is 15 residues long. The germline V gene has CDR1 SGHNT and CDR2 YYREEE (reference sequence). CDR3: CASSTRQVPNYGYTF. The CDR3 region has the DNA TGTGCCAGCAGCACCCGACAGGTGCCTAACTATGGCTACACCTTC.

On this clonotype itself: This may come from a read error, since a much larger clone is one base off. V and J are TRBV11-1 and TRBJ2-7; TRBD2 agrees at 12 bases. With V trimmed by 6 bases and J by 2 bases, 5 bases remained unmatched. This CDR3 spans 15 amino acids. Germline V CDR1 and CDR2: SGHAT, FQDESV (reference sequence). The CDR3 sequence is CASRRTSGTPYEQYF. The DNA for the CDR3 is TGTGCCAGCAGACGGACTAGCGGGACTCCCTACGAGCAGTACTTC.

Of note for this clonotype: One base away lies a much larger clone, so this may be a sequencing read error. The gene calls are TRBV19 and TRBJ1-1; a weak D match, TRBD1 (6 bases). CDR1 LNHDA and CDR2 SQIVND come from the germline V gene (reference sequence). The germline V and J ends were trimmed by 11 bases and 4 bases, with 23 bases remaining between them. The CDR3 is made up of 15 amino acids. For the CDR3, the DNA is TGTGCCGGTAATCGACCGGAAGGGGGGAGCACTGAAGCTTTCTTT. Protein: CAGNRPEGGSTEAFF.

This clonotype has at least ten counts. The CDR3 DNA reads as TGCGCCAGCAGCCAGTCGACAGGGAGGTTGGAGACCCAGTACTTC. Translation gives CASSQSTGRLETQYF. The chain links TRBV4-1 to TRBJ2-5; D might be TRBD1 (7 bases). Germline CDR1 and CDR2: MGHRA and YSYEKL. The CDR3 loop spans 15 amino acids. V shed 3 bases and J shed 5 bases, with 16 bases lying between them.

This clonotype occurred many times. J is TRBJ2-7 and V is TRBV11-2; 11 bases align to TRBD2. The CDR3 sequence is 16 residues long. V lost 5 bases and J lost 3; bases outside the gene matches: 9. The germline V gene has CDR1 SGHAT and CDR2 FQNNGV. In DNA, the CDR3 is TGTGCCAGCAGCGTGGGACTAGCGGCTAGCTTCTACGAGCAGTACTTC. This encodes CASSVGLAASFYEQYF.

V is TRBV6-6 and J is TRBJ2-7; no clear D. Trimming removed 5 bases from V and 0 bases from J, with 14 bases in between. This CDR3 comprises 15 residues. Germline V gene lookup returns CDR1 MNHNY and CDR2 SVGAGI (reference sequence). The CDR3 nucleotides read TGTGCCAGCAGTGTGGGCCCGTTAAGCTCCTACGAGCAGTACTTC. It is translated as CASSVGPLSSYEQYF.

This clonotype was seen at least ten times. CDR3 nucleotide sequence: TGTGCCAGCAGGTCAGCGGGATTGGGTTACGAGCAGTACTTC. It translates to CASRSAGLGYEQYF. This sequence joins TRBV2 and TRBJ2-7; 7 bases agree with TRBD2. CDR1 is SNHLY and CDR2 is FYNNEI in the germline V gene. V was clipped by 6 bases and J by 4 bases; unmatched bases: 9. This CDR3 has 14 amino acids.

V and J are TRBV7-2 and TRBJ2-7; 16 bases map to TRBD2. V trimming: 8 bases; J trimming: 4 bases; junction bases outside the gene matches: 17. The CDR3 totals 19 residues. Germline CDR1 SGHTA, CDR2 FQGNSA. The CDR3 region has the DNA TGTGCCAGCGGGTTCGGGACTAGCGGGAGGGCCGAGCGCTCGTACGAGCAGTACTTC. Amino acids: CASGFGTSGRAERSYEQYF.

Ten or more counts support this clonotype. The V and J genes are TRBV2 and TRBJ1-2, with D hard to call. The CDR3 sequence is 13 residues long. Trimming shortened V by 2 bases and J by 3 bases, and 7 bases separated the two germline ends. CDR1 and CDR2 (germline): SNHLY, FYNNEI. The chain's CDR3 is CASSESQYYGYTF. CDR3 coding DNA: TGTGCCAGCAGTGAATCACAGTACTATGGCTACACCTTC.

The rearrangement links TRBV28 to TRBJ1-2; D call uncertain. In germline, CDR1 is MDHEN, CDR2 SYDVKM. The CDR3 sequence is 13 residues long. With 7 bases removed from V and 0 bases from J, the gap between germline ends came to 9 bases. CDR3 in amino acids: CASTATTNYGYTF. CDR3 in DNA: TGTGCCAGCACGGCAACGACTAACTATGGCTACACCTTC.

This clonotype has ten or more counts. The rearrangement joins TRBV24-1 to TRBJ1-5; possibly TRBD1 for D (5 bases). Trimming pared 3 bases from V and 9 bases from J, leaving 8 bases between. The CDR3 covers 12 residues. From germline, CDR1 is KGHDR and CDR2 SFDVKD. For the CDR3, the DNA is TGTGCCACCAGTGATCCGGGGCGGCCCCAGCATTTT. Its protein product is CATSDPGRPQHF.

For the CDR3, the DNA is TGCAGCGTGAGACAGGGGGCACCTGGAAACACCATATATTTT. Translated: CSVRQGAPGNTIYF. The chain uses TRBV29-1 and TRBJ1-3, with 10 bases aligning to TRBD1. CDR1 is SQVTM and CDR2 is ANQGSEA in the germline V gene. The junction had 4 bases not matched to a gene; V was cut back by 6 bases and J by 2 bases. There are 14 residues in the CDR3. The full variable domain, its missing parts supplied by reference TRBV29-1 and TRBJ1-3, is SAVISQKPSRDICQRGTSLTIQCQVDSQVTMMFWYRQQPGQSLTLIATANQGSEATYESGFVIDKFPISRPNLTFSTLTVSNMSPEDSSIYLCSVRQGAPGNTIYFGEGSWLTVV.

On this clonotype itself: This may be a read error: a much more frequent sequence differs by one nucleotide. CDR3 protein: CASSLISGSYNEQFF. CDR3 nucleotides: TGCGCCAGCAGCTTGATTTCGGGATCCTACAATGAGCAGTTCTTC. The chain has TRBV5-1 and TRBJ2-1; D may be TRBD2 (5 bases). The CDR3 contains 15 residues. Trimming shortened V by 1 base and J by 1 base, and 9 bases separated the two germline ends. CDR1 is SGHRS, CDR2 YFSETQ, per germline.

CDR3 DNA: TGTGCCACCAGTGCTAGGGGGCTACGGGAGTACCAAGAGACCCAGTACTTC. The encoded protein is CATSARGLREYQETQYF. The chain employs TRBV24-1 and TRBJ2-5, with D possibly matching TRBD1 (7 bases). V gave up 5 bases and J gave up 0 bases, with 18 bases separating them. The CDR3 sequence is 17 residues long. Looked up from germline, CDR1 is KGHDR and CDR2 is SFDVKD.

The chain is built from TRBV5-1 and TRBJ1-6; 7 positions agree with TRBD1. With 1 base clipped from V and 13 bases from J, the junction kept 8 bases outside the gene matches. The V gene's germline CDR1 is SGHRS and CDR2 YFSETQ. The CDR3 consists of 14 residues. CDR3 sequence (DNA): TGCGCCAGCAGCTTGAGGGGGCGGGATACCCCCCTCCACTTT. Residues: CASSLRGRDTPLHF.

The rearrangement joins TRBV2 to TRBJ1-5, with a possible D match to TRBD1 (5 bases). The V gene lost 6 bases and the J gene lost 2 bases, with 14 bases spanning the gap. The CDR3 length is 15 residues. Germline CDR1 and CDR2: SNHLY and FYNNEI. Here the CDR3 DNA reads TGTGCCAGCAGGAGTGGAGGGGTTCGCAATCAGCCCCAGCATTTT. Translated, it gives CASRSGGVRNQPQHF. The variable domain in full, with the rest retrieved from reference TRBV2 and TRBJ1-5, is EPEVTQTPSHQVTQMGQEVILRCVPISNHLYFYWYRQILGQKVEFLVSFYNNEISEKSEIFDDQFSVERPDGSNFTLKIRSTKLEDSAMYFCASRSGGVRNQPQHFGDGTRLSIL.

This clonotype was recorded at least ten times. J is TRBJ1-4 and V is TRBV3-1; 8 positions agree with TRBD1. CDR1 and CDR2 (germline): LGHDT, YNNKEL (reference sequence). This CDR3 region has 15 residues. After removal of 4 bases from V and 3 bases from J, the junction contained 4 bases not matched to a gene. This CDR3 is CASSRRTGSNEKLFF. CDR3 coding DNA: TGTGCCAGCAGCCGACGGACAGGGTCTAATGAAAAACTGTTTTTT.

This clonotype was observed a handful of times. The chain is built from TRBV30 and TRBJ1-4, with TRBD1 as a possible D gene (6 bases). Germline-derived CDR1 and CDR2 are GTSNPN and SVGIG (reference sequence). V was trimmed by 2 bases and J by 11 bases, leaving 15 bases between them. The CDR3 covers 13 residues. The CDR3 coding sequence is TGTGCCTGGAGTTTGGGGGGCGTTGAGAAACTGTTTTTT. Translation gives CAWSLGGVEKLFF.

This sequence joins TRBV4-2 and TRBJ1-6; D is ambiguous. With 2 bases removed from V and 8 bases from J, the gap between germline ends came to 16 bases. The CDR3 has 16 residues. The germline V gene encodes CDR1 LGHNA and CDR2 YNFKEQ. The CDR3: CASSQRIAGTDSPLHF. The DNA of the CDR3 is TGTGCCAGCAGCCAACGAATAGCGGGAACGGATTCACCCCTCCACTTT.